The 20 T cell receptor beta chains below were found in one sample sequenced in a study of shared clonotypes between healthy human individuals. Profiled with immunoSEQ multiplex PCR; TCRdb holds only in-frame clones, not every one. Here the sample spans 2,100,000 or so clones, approximately 95% being singletons. Specimen: naive CD4+ T cells sorted from blood. Noted subset: CD45RA+ positively selected. The receptor source for this set is a man aged 18 to 35 in good health.

The genes are TRBV6-5 and TRBJ2-3, with D unclear. CDR1 is MNHEY, CDR2 SVGAGI, per germline. The CDR3 consists of 11 residues. V gave up 8 bases and J gave up 4 bases, with 7 bases separating them. CDR3 protein: CASGRADTQYF. CDR3 coding DNA: TGTGCCAGCGGTCGGGCAGATACGCAGTATTTT.

The chain carries TRBV5-1 and TRBJ2-1; 9 bases map to TRBD2. Trimming cost V 0 bases and J 8 bases; bases outside gene matches: 9. This CDR3 has 16 residues. CDR1 is SGHRS, CDR2 YFSETQ, per germline. The CDR3 loop is CASSLVVREGRDEQFF. DNA of the CDR3: TGCGCCAGCAGCTTGGTTGTGCGGGAGGGCAGGGATGAGCAGTTCTTC.

J is TRBJ2-3 and V is TRBV6-5; 11 bases are a match to TRBD1. V lost 6 bases, J lost 8 bases, and 7 bases stayed unmatched. The CDR3 has 14 residues. Germline V gene sequence: CDR1 MNHEY, CDR2 SVGAGI. The CDR3 sequence: CASRLGQGAITQYF. The CDR3 DNA is TGTGCCAGCAGGCTCGGACAGGGGGCAATTACGCAGTATTTT.

V is TRBV5-1 and J is TRBJ2-1, with 9 bases fitting TRBD2. The CDR3 is 16 amino acids. CDR1 is SGHRS, CDR2 YFSETQ, per germline. The V gene end was trimmed by 1 base and the J gene end by 1 base; junction bases not matched to a gene: 3. For the CDR3, the DNA is TGCGCCAGCAGCTTGCTAGCGGGATTTTCCTACAATGAGCAGTTCTTC. Protein: CASSLLAGFSYNEQFF.

V usage is TRBV28 and J usage is TRBJ1-5, with D possibly matching TRBD1 (5 bases). V lost 5 bases, J lost 0 bases, and 14 bases lay in between. Germline CDR1 and CDR2: MDHEN and SYDVKM. This CDR3 is 16 amino acids long. In DNA, the CDR3 is TGTGCCAGCAGTGGTTATGAGGGGAGTAGCAATCAGCCCCAGCATTTT. This sequence encodes CASSGYEGSSNQPQHF.

The chain uses TRBV11-3 and TRBJ2-7; TRBD1 matches 9 bases. This CDR3 has 15 residues. Germline CDR1 SGHNT, CDR2 YENEEA. Trimming took 5 bases from V and 3 from J; bases not matched to a gene: 8. The CDR3, as DNA: TGTGCCAGCAGCCCCGGCGGGACAGGGATCTACGAGCAGTACTTC. The encoded protein is CASSPGGTGIYEQYF.

The genes are TRBV6-6 and TRBJ2-7; D possibly corresponds to TRBD2 (5 bases). The CDR3 totals 14 residues. Germline assignment: CDR1 MNHNY and CDR2 SVGAGI (reference sequence). The ends were cut back, 7 bases at V and 0 bases at J, with 13 bases in the middle. In DNA form, the CDR3 reads TGTGCCAGCACCCTGAGGGTCGGCTCCTACGAGCAGTACTTC. Protein product: CASTLRVGSYEQYF.

The CDR3 nucleotides read TGTGCCAGCAGCAACAAAGGGGATACGCAGTATTTT. Translating it yields CASSNKGDTQYF. The chain carries TRBV6-5 and TRBJ2-3, with D unclear. In germline, CDR1 is MNHEY, CDR2 SVGAGI. V gave up 6 bases and J gave up 6 bases, with 10 bases separating them. The CDR3 has 12 residues.

The chain combines TRBV30 with TRBJ1-5, with D unclear. CDR3 size: 14 residues. From germline, CDR1 is GTSNPN and CDR2 SVGIG (reference sequence). Trimming removed 1 base from V and 2 bases from J, with 9 bases in between. This chain's CDR3 is CAWSELSGNQPQHF. DNA for the CDR3: TGTGCCTGGAGTGAGCTTTCGGGCAATCAGCCCCAGCATTTT.

This clone was recorded only once. CDR3 bases: TGTGCCAGCAGCTTAGCGGGGCAGCAAATTTCCTATTCACCCCTCCACTTT. Translation gives CASSLAGQQISYSPLHF. V and J are TRBV7-2 and TRBJ1-6; tentatively, D is TRBD1 (5 bases). The CDR3 spans 17 residues. Trimming removed 0 bases from V and 8 bases from J, with 17 bases in between. The germline gives CDR1 SGHTA, CDR2 FQGNSA.

As regards this clone: Other DNA sequences in this sample translate to the same CDR3. The CDR3 protein is CASRGGSYEQYF. The CDR3, as DNA: TGTGCCAGCAGAGGGGGTTCCTACGAGCAGTACTTC. This chain joins TRBV7-2 and TRBJ2-7; D might be TRBD1 (6 bases). V dropped 6 bases and J dropped 1 base, with 7 bases sitting between them. The CDR3 contains 12 residues. Germline-derived CDR1 and CDR2 are SGHTA and FQGNSA. Together with reference TRBV7-2 and TRBJ2-7, the CDR3 gives the full variable domain: GAGVSQSPSNKVTEKGKDVELRCDPISGHTALYWYRQSLGQGLEFLIYFQGNSAPDKSGLPSDRFSAERTGGSVSTLTIQRTQQEDSAVYLCASRGGSYEQYFGPGTRLTVT.

The chain uses TRBV5-4 and TRBJ2-5; 7 bases agree with TRBD2. The germline CDR1 and CDR2 sequences are SGHNT and YYREEE (reference sequence). The CDR3 is made up of 12 amino acids. The J segment lost 9 bases and the V segment lost 0 bases, leaving 2 bases of the junction unmatched. CDR3: CASSLGAGAQYF. CDR3 bases: TGTGCCAGCAGCTTGGGGGCGGGGGCCCAGTACTTC.

The gene calls are TRBV6-5 and TRBJ2-2; 10 bases line up with TRBD2. Looked up from germline, CDR1 is MNHEY and CDR2 is SVGAGI. This CDR3 is built from 16 residues. The junction had 5 bases not matched to a gene; V was cut back by 1 base and J by 6 bases. The CDR3 loop is CASSYWASGSAGELFF. The DNA of the CDR3 is TGTGCCAGCAGTTACTGGGCTAGCGGGAGCGCCGGGGAGCTGTTTTTT.

The chain joins TRBV28 to TRBJ1-4; D remains unclear. Trimming took off 3 bases at V and 6 bases at J, with 11 bases between the two ends. Looked up from germline, CDR1 is MDHEN and CDR2 is SYDVKM. This CDR3 has 14 residues. The CDR3 DNA is TGTGCCAGCAGTTTTTGGGCAGACGATGAAAAACTGTTTTTT. Its translation: CASSFWADDEKLFF.

The genes are TRBV5-4 and TRBJ2-5; 12 bases agree with TRBD2. This CDR3 contains 15 residues. CDR1 SGHNT and CDR2 YYREEE come from the germline V gene (reference sequence). After removal of 6 bases from V and 2 bases from J, the junction contained 5 bases not matched to a gene. The CDR3 DNA follows: TGTGCCAGCAAGATCGGACTAGCGGGGCAAGAGACCCAGTACTTC. Protein: CASKIGLAGQETQYF.

The sample holds a few counts of this clone. The sample holds other DNA sequences that translate to the same CDR3. The chain recombines TRBV28 with TRBJ1-2; D gene ambiguous. CDR3 length: 12 residues. Germline CDR1 is MDHEN and CDR2 is SYDVKM. The ends were cut back, 2 bases at V and 4 bases at J, with 5 bases in the middle. The CDR3 loop reads CASSLRGYGYTF. DNA for the CDR3: TGTGCCAGCAGTTTACGGGGCTATGGCTACACCTTC.

The V gene is TRBV30, the J gene TRBJ2-7; D is uncertain. V was cut by 4 bases and J by 2 bases, with 9 bases left in between. The CDR3 loop spans 12 amino acids. Germline lookup yields CDR1 GTSNPN and CDR2 SVGIG (reference sequence). The CDR3 loop reads CAWTGPAYEQYF. Here the CDR3 DNA reads TGTGCCTGGACAGGACCGGCCTACGAGCAGTACTTC.

The chain recombines TRBV6-6 with TRBJ2-3, with 7 bases identical to TRBD1. Looked up from germline, CDR1 is MNHNY and CDR2 is SVGAGI (reference sequence). The CDR3 extends over 14 amino acids. J gave up 0 bases and V 7 bases, and 4 bases lay outside the gene matches. As DNA, the CDR3 is TGTGCCAGCAAGGACAGGTCTAGCACAGATACGCAGTATTTT. Translating gives CASKDRSSTDTQYF.

The chain links TRBV5-6 to TRBJ2-3; possibly TRBD2 for D (6 bases). Trimming left V 3 bases short and J 7 bases short, with 21 bases between. This CDR3 has 16 residues. Germline assignment: CDR1 SGHDT and CDR2 YYEEEE. DNA of the CDR3: TGTGCCAGCAGCTCGAGACTAGGTCAAGAGACGAATACGCAGTATTTT. Translation gives CASSSRLGQETNTQYF.

J is TRBJ2-5 and V is TRBV6-1; TRBD2 is a possible D gene (5 bases). V lost 6 bases to trimming and J lost 2 bases, with 13 bases between them. This CDR3 has 14 residues. Per the germline V gene, CDR1 is MNHNS and CDR2 is SASEGT. The CDR3 coding sequence is TGTGCCAGCAGAGCGGATCGAACGCAAGAGACCCAGTACTTC. This encodes CASRADRTQETQYF.